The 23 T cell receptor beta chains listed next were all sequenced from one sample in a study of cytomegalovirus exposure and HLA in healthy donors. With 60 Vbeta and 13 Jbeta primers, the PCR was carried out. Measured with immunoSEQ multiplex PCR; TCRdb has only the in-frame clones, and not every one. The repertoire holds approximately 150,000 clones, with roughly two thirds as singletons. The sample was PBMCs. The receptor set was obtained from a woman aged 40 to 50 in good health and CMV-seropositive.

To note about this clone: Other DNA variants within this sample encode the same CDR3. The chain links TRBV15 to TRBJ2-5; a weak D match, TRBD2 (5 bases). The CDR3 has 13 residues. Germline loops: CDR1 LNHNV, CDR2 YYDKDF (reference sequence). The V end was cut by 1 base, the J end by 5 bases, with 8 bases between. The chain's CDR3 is CATSRAGGETQYF. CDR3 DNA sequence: TGTGCCACCAGCAGAGCAGGCGGGGAGACCCAGTACTTC.

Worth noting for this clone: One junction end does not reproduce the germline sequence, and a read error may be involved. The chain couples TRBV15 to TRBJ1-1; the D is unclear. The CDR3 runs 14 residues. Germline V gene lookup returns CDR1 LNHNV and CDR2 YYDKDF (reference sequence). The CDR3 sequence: CAASSTARGTEAFF. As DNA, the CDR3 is TGTGCCGCCAGCTCCACTGCTCGAGGCACTGAAGCTTTCTTT.

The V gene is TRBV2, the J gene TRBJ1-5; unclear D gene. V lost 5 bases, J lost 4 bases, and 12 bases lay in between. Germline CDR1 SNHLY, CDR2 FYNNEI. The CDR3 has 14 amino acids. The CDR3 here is CASSQWVENQPQHF. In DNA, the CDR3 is TGTGCCAGCAGTCAATGGGTGGAGAATCAGCCCCAGCATTTT.

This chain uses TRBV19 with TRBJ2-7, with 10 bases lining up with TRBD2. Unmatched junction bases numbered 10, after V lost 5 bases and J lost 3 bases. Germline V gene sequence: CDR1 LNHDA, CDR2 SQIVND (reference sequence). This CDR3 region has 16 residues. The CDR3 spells CASSARAGGDNYEQYF. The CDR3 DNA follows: TGTGCCAGTAGTGCTCGAGCGGGAGGGGACAACTACGAGCAGTACTTC.

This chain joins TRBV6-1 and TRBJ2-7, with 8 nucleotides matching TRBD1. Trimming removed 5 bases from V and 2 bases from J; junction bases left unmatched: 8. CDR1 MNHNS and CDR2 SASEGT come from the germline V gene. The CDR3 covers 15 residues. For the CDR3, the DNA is TGTGCCAGCAGTTTGGACAGGGCAACGGCCTACGAGCAGTACTTC. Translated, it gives CASSLDRATAYEQYF.

The CDR3 DNA sequence: TGTGCCAGCAGTGAACGGGCGGGGGGGCCAGAGACCCAGTACTTC. Its translation: CASSERAGGPETQYF. The chain carries TRBV25-1 and TRBJ2-5; 9 bases line up with TRBD2. The CDR3 consists of 15 residues. Germline CDR1 MGHDK, CDR2 SYGVNS. Trimming removed 2 bases from V and 4 bases from J; junction bases left unmatched: 5.

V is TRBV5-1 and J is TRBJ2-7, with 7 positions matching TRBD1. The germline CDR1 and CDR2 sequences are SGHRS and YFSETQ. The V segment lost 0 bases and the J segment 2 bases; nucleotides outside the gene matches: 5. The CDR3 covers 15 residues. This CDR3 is CASSLVDRETYEQYF. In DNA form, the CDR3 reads TGCGCCAGCAGCTTGGTCGACAGGGAAACCTACGAGCAGTACTTC. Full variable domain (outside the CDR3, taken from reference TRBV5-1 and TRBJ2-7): KAGVTQTPRYLIKTRGQQVTLSCSPISGHRSVSWYQQTPGQGLQFLFEYFSETQRNKGNFPGRFSGRQFSNSRSEMNVSTLELGDSALYLCASSLVDRETYEQYFGPGTRLTVT.

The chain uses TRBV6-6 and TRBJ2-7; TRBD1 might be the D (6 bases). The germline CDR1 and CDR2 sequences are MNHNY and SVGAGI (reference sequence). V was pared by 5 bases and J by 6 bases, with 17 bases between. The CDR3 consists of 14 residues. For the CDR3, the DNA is TGTGCCAGCAGTGAGAACACTGGGGGCGGCGAGCAGTACTTC. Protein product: CASSENTGGGEQYF.

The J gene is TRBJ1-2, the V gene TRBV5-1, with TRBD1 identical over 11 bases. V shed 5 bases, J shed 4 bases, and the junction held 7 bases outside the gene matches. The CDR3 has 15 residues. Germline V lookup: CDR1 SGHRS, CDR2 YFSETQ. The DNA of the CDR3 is TGCGCCAGCAGTGCCGCCGGGACAGGGGGCTATGGCTACACCTTC. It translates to CASSAAGTGGYGYTF.

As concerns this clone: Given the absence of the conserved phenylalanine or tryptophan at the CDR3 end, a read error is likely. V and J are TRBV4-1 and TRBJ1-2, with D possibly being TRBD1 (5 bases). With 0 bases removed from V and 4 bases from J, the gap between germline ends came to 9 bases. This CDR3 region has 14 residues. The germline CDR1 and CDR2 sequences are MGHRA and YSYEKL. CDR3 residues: CASSQDGQVYGYTL. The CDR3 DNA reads TGCGCCAGCAGCCAAGACGGACAAGTCTATGGCTACACCCTC.

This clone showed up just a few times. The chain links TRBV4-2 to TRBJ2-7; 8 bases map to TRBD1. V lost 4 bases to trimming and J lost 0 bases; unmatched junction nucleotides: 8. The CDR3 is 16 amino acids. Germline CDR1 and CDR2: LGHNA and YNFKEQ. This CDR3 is CASSRGQGFSSYEQYF. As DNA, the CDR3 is TGTGCCAGCAGCCGCGGACAGGGTTTTAGCTCCTACGAGCAGTACTTC.

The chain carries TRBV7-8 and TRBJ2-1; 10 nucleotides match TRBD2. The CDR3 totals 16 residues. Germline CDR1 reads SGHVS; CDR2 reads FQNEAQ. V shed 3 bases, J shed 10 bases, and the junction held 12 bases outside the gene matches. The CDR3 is CASSFTSGNMGEEQFF. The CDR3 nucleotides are TGTGCCAGCAGCTTCACTAGCGGGAATATGGGTGAGGAGCAGTTCTTC.

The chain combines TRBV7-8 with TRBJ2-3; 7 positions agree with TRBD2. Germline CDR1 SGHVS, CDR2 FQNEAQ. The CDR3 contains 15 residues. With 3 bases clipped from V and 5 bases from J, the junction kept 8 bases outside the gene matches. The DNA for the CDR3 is TGTGCCAGCAGCTTCCAGGGAGGGCCTCTAGATACGCAGTATTTT. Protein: CASSFQGGPLDTQYF.

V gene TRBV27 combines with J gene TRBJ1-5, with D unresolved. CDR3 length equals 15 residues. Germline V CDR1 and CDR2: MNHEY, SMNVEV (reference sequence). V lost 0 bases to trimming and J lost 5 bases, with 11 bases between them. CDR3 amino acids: CASSLSTGEDQPQHF. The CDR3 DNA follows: TGTGCCAGCAGTTTATCGACGGGAGAGGATCAGCCCCAGCATTTT.

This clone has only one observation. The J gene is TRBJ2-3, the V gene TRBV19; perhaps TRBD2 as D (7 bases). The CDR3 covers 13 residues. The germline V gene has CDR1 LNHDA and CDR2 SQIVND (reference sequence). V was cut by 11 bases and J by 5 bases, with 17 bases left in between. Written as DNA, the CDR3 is TGTGCCGGACAGCGGGAACGGGGAGATACGCAGTATTTT. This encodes CAGQRERGDTQYF.

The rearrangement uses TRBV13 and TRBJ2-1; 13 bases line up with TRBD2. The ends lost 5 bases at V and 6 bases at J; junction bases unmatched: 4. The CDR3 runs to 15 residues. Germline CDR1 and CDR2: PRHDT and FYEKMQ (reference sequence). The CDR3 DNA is TGTGCCAGCAGCCCCGGGACTAGCGGGGCCAATGAGCAGTTCTTC. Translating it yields CASSPGTSGANEQFF.

The CDR3, as DNA: TGTGCCAGCACAGCTGGGACACTTTCCTACGAGCAGTACTTC. It translates to CASTAGTLSYEQYF. The chain links TRBV7-9 to TRBJ2-7, with a tentative D call TRBD1 (6 bases). The CDR3 sequence is 14 residues long. V lost 7 bases and J 1 base, leaving 14 bases between the germline ends. CDR1 SEHNR and CDR2 FQNEAQ come from the germline V gene (reference sequence).

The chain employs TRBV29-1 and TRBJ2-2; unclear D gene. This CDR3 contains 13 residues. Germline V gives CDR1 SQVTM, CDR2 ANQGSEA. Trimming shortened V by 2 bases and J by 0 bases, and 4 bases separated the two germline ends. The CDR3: CSVEHTNTGELFF. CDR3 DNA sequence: TGCAGCGTTGAACACACGAACACCGGGGAGCTGTTTTTT.

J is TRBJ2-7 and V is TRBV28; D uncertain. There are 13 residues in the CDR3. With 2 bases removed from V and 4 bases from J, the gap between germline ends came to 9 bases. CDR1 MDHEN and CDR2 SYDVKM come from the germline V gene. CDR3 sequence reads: CASSLRSPYEQYF. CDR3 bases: TGTGCCAGCAGTTTAAGGAGCCCTTACGAGCAGTACTTC.

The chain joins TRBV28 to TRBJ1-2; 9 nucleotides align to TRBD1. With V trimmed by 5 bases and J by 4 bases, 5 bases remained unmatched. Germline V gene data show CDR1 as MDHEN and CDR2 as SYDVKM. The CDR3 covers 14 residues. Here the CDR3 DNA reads TGTGCCAGCAGTGGGGGACAGGGATCCTATGGCTACACCTTC. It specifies CASSGGQGSYGYTF.

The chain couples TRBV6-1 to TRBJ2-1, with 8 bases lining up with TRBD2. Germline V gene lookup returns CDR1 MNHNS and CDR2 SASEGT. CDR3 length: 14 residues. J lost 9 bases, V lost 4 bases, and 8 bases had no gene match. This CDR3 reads CASSGAGGTGEQFF. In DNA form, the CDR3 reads TGTGCCAGCAGTGGGGCGGGGGGTACGGGTGAGCAGTTCTTC.

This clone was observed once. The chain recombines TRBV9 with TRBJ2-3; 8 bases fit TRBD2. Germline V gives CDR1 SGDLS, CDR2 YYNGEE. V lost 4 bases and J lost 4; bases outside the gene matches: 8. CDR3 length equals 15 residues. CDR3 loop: CASSLVNGGADTQYF. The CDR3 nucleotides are TGTGCCAGCAGCCTTGTCAACGGGGGGGCAGATACGCAGTATTTT.

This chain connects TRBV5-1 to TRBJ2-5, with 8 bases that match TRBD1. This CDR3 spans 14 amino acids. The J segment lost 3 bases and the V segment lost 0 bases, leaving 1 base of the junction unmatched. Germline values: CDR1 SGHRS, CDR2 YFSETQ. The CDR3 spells CASSLGTGKETQYF. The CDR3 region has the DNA TGCGCCAGCAGCTTGGGGACAGGGAAAGAGACCCAGTACTTC.